This TCR beta chain was observed in a study of OX40 agonist ivuxolimab in advanced cancers. Across the whole study: Ivuxolimab is a fully human IgG2 antibody that activates OX40 (CD134). Three patients responded partially, comprising one with hepatocellular carcinoma and two with cutaneous melanoma. Overall study results and limits: Some nonresponders additionally presented with little normalized T-cell clonal expansion. Among expanded peripheral T cells, antigen specificity went undetermined.

Losses at the gene ends were 3 bases for V and 6 bases for J; bases not matched to a gene: 4. Per the germline V gene, CDR1 is LNHDA and CDR2 is SQIVND (reference sequence). This CDR3 is 14 amino acids long. On this clone: Antigen: not known.

The protocol was immunoSEQ multiplex PCR, while the TCRdb copy is restricted to in-frame clones and leaves out a portion. Of roughly 100,000 clones listed, 90% are singletons. Source: CD4+ or CD8+ T cells sorted from blood, taken in a trial of the OX40 agonist ivuxolimab. The V gene is TRBV19, the J gene TRBJ1-1, with 10 positions matching TRBD1. The origin of this receptor is an adult with an advanced solid tumor such as melanoma, head and neck, liver or kidney cancer. CDR3 DNA: TGTGCCAGTAGTATGATGGGGACAGGGGCTGAAGCTTTCTTT. Its protein is CASSMMGTGAEAFF.